A single TCR beta chain is shown here with its context. Its antigen is not known. The junction departs from the called germline gene at one end, perhaps through a read error. Time point specified: recipient sample about 28 days before transplant, after cytoreduction. Recipients were bled about 28 days pretransplant and at posttransplant days 30, 100, 180. The sample comes from a study of T cell clonotyping in hematopoietic cell transplantation. Study observations and caveats: At the given depth, recipient repertoires were over 97% de novo clonotypes. Without cell sorting, CD4 versus CD8 contributions remain unresolved.

CDR1 is SNHLY and CDR2 is FYNNEI in the germline V gene. This CDR3 contains 12 residues. Assay used: immunoSEQ multiplex PCR; TCRdb lists only in-frame clones, some missing. Of around 80,000 clones in the sample, about 95% were seen once. The genes are TRBV2 and TRBJ2-4; D may match TRBD1 or TRBD2 (5 bases each). This clonotype was sampled from a woman aged 50 to 60 with acute myeloid leukemia. Some clones in this sample may be carry-over from other donors' samples. Material: peripheral blood mononuclear cells, obtained before stem cell transplant. DNA for the CDR3: TGTGCCAGCAGTGAAGCCGGGACGGCTTGGCACTTC. This gives the protein CASSEAGTAWHF.